This TCR beta chain was documented in a study of identical twins. This clonotype was observed many times. TCRdb used MiXCR to reprocess the 5' RACE reads, holding one entry per CDR3 protein. The sample records approximately 140,000 distinct CDR3 sequences, around 3.5% being singletons. Trimming cost V 2 bases and J 2 bases; bases outside gene matches: 3. The length of the CDR3 is 16 residues. Looked up from germline, CDR1 is KGHDR and CDR2 is SFDVKD. All donors were healthy Caucasians. The chain combines TRBV24-1 with TRBJ1-2; 11 nucleotides align to TRBD1. Sequencing used memory T cells sorted from blood. This TCR was sampled from a man younger than 30 in good health. For the CDR3, the DNA is TGTGCCACCAGTGATTCCGGGGACAGGGGGAACTATGGCTACACCTTC. Amino acid sequence: CATSDSGDRGNYGYTF.